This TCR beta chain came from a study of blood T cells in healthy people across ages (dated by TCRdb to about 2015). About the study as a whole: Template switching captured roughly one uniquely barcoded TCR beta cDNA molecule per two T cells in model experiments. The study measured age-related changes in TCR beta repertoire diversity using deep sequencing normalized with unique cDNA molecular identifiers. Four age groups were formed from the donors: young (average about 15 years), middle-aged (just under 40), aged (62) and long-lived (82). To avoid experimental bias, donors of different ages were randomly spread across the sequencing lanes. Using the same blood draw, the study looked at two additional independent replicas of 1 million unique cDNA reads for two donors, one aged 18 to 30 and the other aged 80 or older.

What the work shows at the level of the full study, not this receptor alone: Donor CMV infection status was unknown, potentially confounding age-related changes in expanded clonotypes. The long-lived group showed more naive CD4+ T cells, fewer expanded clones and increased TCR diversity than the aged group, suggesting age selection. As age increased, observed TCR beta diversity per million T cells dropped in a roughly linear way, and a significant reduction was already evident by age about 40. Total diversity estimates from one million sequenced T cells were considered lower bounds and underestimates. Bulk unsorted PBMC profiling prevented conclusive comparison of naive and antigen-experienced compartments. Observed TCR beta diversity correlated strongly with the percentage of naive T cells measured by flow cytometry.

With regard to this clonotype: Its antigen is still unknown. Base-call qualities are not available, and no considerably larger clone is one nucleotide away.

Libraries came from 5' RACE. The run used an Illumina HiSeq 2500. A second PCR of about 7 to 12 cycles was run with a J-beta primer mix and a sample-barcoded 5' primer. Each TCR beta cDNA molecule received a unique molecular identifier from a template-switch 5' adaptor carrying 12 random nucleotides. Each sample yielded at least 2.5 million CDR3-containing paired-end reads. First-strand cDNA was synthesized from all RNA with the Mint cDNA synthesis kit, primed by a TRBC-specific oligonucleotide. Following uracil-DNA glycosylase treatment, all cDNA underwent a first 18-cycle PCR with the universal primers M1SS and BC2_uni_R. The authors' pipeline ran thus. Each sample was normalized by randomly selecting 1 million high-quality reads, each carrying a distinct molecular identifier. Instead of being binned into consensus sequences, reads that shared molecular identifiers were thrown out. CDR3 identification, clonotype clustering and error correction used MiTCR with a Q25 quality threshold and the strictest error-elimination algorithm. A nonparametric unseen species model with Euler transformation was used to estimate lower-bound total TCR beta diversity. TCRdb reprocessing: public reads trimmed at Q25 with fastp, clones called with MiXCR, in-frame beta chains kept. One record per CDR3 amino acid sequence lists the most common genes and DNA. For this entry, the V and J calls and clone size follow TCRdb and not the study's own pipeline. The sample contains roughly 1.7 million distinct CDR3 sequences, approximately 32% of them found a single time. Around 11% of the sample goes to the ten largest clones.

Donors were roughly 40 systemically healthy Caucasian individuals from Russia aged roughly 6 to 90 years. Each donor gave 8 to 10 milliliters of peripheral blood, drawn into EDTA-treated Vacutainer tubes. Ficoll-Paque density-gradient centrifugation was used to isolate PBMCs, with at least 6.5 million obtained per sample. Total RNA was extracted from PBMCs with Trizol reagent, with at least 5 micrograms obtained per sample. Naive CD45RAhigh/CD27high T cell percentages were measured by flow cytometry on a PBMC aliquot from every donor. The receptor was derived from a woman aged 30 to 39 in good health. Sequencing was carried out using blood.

CDR3 sequence: CASSEAGGTLDVRGYTF. Read as DNA, the sequence is TGTGCCAGCAGTGAAGCTGGAGGGACCCTGGACGTTCGTGGCTACACCTTC. Recombination linked TRBV6-1 to TRBJ1-2; TRBD1 might be the D gene, on 5 matching bases. The CDR3 sequence holds 17 residues, the cysteine and phenylalanine included. The kept DNA is CDR3 alone, 51 bases in frame from the first base. V is cut by 0 bases and J by 7 bases, and the space between the germline ends is 21 bases. From a lookup of the germline V gene, CDR1 and CDR2 are MNHNS and SASEGT.